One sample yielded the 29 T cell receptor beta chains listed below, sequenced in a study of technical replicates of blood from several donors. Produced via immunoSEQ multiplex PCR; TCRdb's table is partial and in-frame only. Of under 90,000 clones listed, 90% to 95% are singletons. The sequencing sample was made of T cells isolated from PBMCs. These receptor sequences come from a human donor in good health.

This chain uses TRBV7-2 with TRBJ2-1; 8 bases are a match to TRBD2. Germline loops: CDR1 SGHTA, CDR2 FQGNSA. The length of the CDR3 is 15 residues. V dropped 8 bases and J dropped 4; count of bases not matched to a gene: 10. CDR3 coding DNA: TGTGCCAGCCAAGGGATAGCGGGAAATTACAATGAGCAGTTCTTC. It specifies CASQGIAGNYNEQFF.

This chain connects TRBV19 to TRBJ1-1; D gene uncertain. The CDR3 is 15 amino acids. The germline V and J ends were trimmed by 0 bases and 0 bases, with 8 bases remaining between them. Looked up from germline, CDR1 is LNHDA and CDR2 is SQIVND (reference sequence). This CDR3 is CASSIERLMNTEAFF. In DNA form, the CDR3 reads TGTGCCAGTAGTATAGAGCGGCTCATGAACACTGAAGCTTTCTTT.

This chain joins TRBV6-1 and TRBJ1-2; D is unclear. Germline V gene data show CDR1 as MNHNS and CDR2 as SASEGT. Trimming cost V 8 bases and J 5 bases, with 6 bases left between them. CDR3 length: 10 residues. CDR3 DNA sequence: TGTGCCAGCTACGGGTATGGCTACACCTTC. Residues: CASYGYGYTF.

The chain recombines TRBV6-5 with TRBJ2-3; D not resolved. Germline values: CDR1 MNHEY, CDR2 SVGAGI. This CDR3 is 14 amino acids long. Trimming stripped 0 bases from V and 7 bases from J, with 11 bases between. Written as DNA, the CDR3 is TGTGCCAGCAGTTACTCCACGATTAGATATACGCAGTATTTT. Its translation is CASSYSTIRYTQYF.

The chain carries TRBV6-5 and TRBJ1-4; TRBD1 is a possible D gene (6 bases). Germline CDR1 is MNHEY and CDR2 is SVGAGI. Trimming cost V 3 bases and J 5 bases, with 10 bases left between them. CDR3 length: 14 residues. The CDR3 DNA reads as TGTGCCAGCAGTTATCGAACAGGGAATGAAAAACTGTTTTTT. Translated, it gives CASSYRTGNEKLFF.

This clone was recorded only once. The CDR3 region has the DNA TGTGCCAGCAGCCAGGGACCGGGACTAGCGGGAGTTTTCTTGGAGACCCAGTACTTC. Translated: CASSQGPGLAGVFLETQYF. V is TRBV14 and J is TRBJ2-5, with 14 bases fitting TRBD2. The CDR3 spans 19 residues. The germline CDR1 and CDR2 sequences are SGHDN and FVKESK. V shed 3 bases, J shed 5 bases, and the junction held 14 bases outside the gene matches.

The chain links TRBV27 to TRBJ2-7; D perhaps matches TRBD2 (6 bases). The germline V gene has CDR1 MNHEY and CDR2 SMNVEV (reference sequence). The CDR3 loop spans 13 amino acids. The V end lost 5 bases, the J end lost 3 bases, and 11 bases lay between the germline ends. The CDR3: CASSAGTLYEQYF. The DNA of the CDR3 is TGTGCCAGCAGTGCCGGGACTCTCTACGAGCAGTACTTC.

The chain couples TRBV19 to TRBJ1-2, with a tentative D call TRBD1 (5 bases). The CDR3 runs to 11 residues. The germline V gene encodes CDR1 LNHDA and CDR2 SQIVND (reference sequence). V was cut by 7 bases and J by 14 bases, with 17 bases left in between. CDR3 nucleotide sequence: TGTGCCAGTACCCCGGGGACTGCCTGGACCTTC. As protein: CASTPGTAWTF.

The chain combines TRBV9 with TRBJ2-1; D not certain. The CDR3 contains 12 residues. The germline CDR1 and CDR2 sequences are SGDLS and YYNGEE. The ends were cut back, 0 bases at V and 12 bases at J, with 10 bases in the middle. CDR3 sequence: CASSVAGVGQFF. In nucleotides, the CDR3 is TGTGCCAGCAGCGTAGCTGGAGTTGGGCAGTTCTTC. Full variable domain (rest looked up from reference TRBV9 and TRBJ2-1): DSGVTQTPKHLITATGQRVTLRCSPRSGDLSVYWYQQSLDQGLQFLIQYYNGEERAKGNILERFSAQQFPDLHSELNLSSLELGDSALYFCASSVAGVGQFFGPGTRLTVL.

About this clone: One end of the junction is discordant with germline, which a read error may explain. The CDR3 region is CASSSQQVSHNSPLHF. The CDR3 nucleotides read TGTGCCAGCAGCTCTCAACAGGTCTCCCATAATTCACCCCTCCACTTT. The chain is built from TRBV5-4 and TRBJ1-6; D possibly corresponds to TRBD1 (5 bases). The CDR3 runs to 16 residues. CDR1 and CDR2 (germline): SGHNT, YYREEE (reference sequence).

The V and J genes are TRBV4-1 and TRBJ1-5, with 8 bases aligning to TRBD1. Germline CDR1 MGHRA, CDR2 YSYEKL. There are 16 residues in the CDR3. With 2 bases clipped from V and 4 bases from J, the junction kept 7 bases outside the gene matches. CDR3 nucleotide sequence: TGCGCCAGCAGCCAACTACGCAGGGGGCTGAATCAGCCCCAGCATTTT. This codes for CASSQLRRGLNQPQHF.

The CDR3 loop is CASSVYEQYF. Written as DNA, the CDR3 is TGTGCCAGCAGTGTATACGAGCAGTACTTC. The chain is built from TRBV6-1 and TRBJ2-7; D is unresolved. There are 10 residues in the CDR3. CDR1 is MNHNS, CDR2 SASEGT, per germline. Trimming removed 4 bases from V and 4 bases from J, with 2 bases in between.

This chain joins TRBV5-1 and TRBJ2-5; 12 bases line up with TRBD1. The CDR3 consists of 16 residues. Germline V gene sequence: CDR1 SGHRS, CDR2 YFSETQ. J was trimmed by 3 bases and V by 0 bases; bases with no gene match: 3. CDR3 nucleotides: TGCGCCAGCAGCTTGGGGGGGACAGGGGGCGAAGAGACCCAGTACTTC. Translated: CASSLGGTGGEETQYF.

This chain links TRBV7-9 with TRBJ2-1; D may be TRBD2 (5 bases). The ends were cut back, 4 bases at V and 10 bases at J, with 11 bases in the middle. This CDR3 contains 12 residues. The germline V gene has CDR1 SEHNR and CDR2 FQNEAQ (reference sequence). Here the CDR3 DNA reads TGTGCCAGCAGCTCCGGGGTGAGGGAGCAGTTCTTC. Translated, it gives CASSSGVREQFF.

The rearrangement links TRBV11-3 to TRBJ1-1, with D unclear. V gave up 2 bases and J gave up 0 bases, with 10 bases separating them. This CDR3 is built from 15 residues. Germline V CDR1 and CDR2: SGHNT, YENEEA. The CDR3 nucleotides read TGTGCCAGCAGCTTACCCCAGAATTTGAACACTGAAGCTTTCTTT. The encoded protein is CASSLPQNLNTEAFF.

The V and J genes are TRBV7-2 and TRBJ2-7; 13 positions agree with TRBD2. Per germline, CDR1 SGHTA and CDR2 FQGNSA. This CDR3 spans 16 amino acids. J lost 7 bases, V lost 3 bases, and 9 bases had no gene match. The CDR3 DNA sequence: TGTGCCAGCAGCTTGGCCCAACTAGCGGGAGGGGGTGAGCAGTACTTC. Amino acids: CASSLAQLAGGGEQYF.

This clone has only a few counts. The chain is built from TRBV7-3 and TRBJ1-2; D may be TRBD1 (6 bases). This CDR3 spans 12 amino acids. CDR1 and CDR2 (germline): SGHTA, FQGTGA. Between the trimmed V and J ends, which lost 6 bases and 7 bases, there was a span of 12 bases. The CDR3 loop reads CASSSGTTGYTF. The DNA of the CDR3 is TGTGCCAGCAGTTCCGGGACAACTGGCTACACCTTC.

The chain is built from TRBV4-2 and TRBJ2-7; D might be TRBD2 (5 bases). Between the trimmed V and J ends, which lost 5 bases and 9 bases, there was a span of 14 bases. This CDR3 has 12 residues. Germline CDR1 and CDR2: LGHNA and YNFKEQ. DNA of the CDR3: TGTGCCAGCAGCTCTGAGGGAACCGCGCAGTACTTC. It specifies CASSSEGTAQYF.

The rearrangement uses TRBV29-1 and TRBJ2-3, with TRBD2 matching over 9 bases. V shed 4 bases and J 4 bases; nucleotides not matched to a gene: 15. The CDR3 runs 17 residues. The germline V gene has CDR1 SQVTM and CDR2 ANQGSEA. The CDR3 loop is CSVGGGAGGPSADTQYF. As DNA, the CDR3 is TGCAGCGTTGGGGGAGGGGCGGGAGGGCCCTCGGCAGATACGCAGTATTTT.

CDR3 residues: CASSLASSGQETQYF. The CDR3, as DNA: TGCGCCAGCAGCTTGGCGTCTAGCGGCCAAGAGACCCAGTACTTC. V usage is TRBV5-1 and J usage is TRBJ2-5, with 7 bases identical to TRBD2. V trimming: 0 bases; J trimming: 1 base; junction bases outside the gene matches: 3. The germline CDR1 and CDR2 sequences are SGHRS and YFSETQ. CDR3 size: 15 residues.

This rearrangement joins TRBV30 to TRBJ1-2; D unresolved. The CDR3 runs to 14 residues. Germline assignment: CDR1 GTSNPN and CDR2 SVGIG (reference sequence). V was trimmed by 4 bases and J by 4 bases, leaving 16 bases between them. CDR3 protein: CAWNSYWQSYGYTF. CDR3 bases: TGTGCCTGGAACAGCTACTGGCAGAGCTATGGCTACACCTTC.

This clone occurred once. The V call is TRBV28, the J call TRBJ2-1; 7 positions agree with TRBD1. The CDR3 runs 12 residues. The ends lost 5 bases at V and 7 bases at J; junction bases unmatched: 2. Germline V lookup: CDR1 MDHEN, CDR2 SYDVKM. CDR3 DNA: TGTGCCAGCAGTGAACAGGGGAATGAGCAGTTCTTC. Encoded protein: CASSEQGNEQFF.

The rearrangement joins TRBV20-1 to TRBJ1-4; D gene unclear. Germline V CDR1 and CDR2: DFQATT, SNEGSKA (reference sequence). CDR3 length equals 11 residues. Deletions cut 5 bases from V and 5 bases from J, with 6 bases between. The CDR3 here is CSAYGNEKLFF. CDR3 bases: TGCAGTGCTTACGGGAATGAAAAACTGTTTTTT.

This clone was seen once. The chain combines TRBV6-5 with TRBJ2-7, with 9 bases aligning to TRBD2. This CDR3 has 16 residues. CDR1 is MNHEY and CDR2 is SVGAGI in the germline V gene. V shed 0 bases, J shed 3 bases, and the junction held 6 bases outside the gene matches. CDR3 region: CASSYSILAGYYEQYF. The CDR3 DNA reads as TGTGCCAGCAGTTACTCGATCCTAGCGGGGTACTACGAGCAGTACTTC.

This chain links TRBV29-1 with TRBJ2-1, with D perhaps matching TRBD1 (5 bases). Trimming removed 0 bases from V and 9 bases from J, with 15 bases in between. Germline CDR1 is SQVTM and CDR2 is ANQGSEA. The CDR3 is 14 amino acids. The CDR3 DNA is TGCAGCGTTGAAGATCATGGGGCCACGGGTGAGCAGTTCTTC. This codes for CSVEDHGATGEQFF.

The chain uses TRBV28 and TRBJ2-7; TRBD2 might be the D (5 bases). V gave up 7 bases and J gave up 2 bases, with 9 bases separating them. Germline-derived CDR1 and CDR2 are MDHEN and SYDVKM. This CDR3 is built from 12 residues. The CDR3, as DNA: TGTGCCAGCAAGGACTCGCCCTACGAGCAGTACTTC. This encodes CASKDSPYEQYF.

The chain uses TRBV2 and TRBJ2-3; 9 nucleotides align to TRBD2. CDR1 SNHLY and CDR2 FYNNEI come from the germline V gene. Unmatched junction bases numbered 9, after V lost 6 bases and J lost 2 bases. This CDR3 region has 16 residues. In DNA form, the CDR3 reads TGTGCCAGCAGCGACTTGGAGCGGGGGGTCACAGATACGCAGTATTTT. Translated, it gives CASSDLERGVTDTQYF. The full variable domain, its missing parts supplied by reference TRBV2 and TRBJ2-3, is EPEVTQTPSHQVTQMGQEVILRCVPISNHLYFYWYRQILGQKVEFLVSFYNNEISEKSEIFDDQFSVERPDGSNFTLKIRSTKLEDSAMYFCASSDLERGVTDTQYFGPGTRLTVL.

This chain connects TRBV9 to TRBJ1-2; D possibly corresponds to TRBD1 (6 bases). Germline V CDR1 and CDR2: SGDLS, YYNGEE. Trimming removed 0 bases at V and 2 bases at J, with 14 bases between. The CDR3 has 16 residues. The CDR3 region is CASSVAGSGTNYGYTF. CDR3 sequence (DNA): TGTGCCAGCAGCGTAGCAGGCTCCGGGACAAACTATGGCTACACCTTC.

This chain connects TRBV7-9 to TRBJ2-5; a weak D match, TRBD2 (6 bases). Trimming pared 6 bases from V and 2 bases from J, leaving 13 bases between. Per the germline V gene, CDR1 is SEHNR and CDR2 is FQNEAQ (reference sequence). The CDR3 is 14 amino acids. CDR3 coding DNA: TGTGCCAGCAGTTTCCGGGACTTTCAAGAGACCCAGTACTTC. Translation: CASSFRDFQETQYF.